These 17 T cell receptor beta chains share one sample of origin, sequenced in a study of regulatory T cells in long-lasting Graves disease. Time point defined: persistent/refractory GD, antithyroid drugs over 5 years with positive TRAb. After RNA was extracted from PBMCs, the TCR library was made from it. Arm-PCR with iRepertoire HTBI primers amplified the CDR3 regions for these TCR beta libraries. TCRdb reanalysed the multiplex PCR reads using MiXCR and keeps one entry per CDR3 protein. The sample holds around 460,000 distinct CDR3 sequences; 22% are singletons and the top ten take about an eighth. The material sequenced was peripheral blood mononuclear cells (PBMCs), taken when the disease was refractory, from a patient treated with antithyroid drugs. The origin of the receptors is a female donor with Graves disease.

The CDR3 DNA is TGCAGTGCTAGACTACAGGGGCTCACTGAAGCTTTCTTT. Its translation is CSARLQGLTEAFF. The chain is built from TRBV20-1 and TRBJ1-1, with 7 bases fitting TRBD1. The germline V gene encodes CDR1 DFQATT and CDR2 SNEGSKA (reference sequence). This CDR3 region has 13 residues. V shed 2 bases, J shed 4 bases, and the junction held 4 bases outside the gene matches.

This clonotype was counted at least ten times. This rearrangement joins TRBV10-3 to TRBJ2-7; perhaps D is TRBD1 or TRBD2 (6 bases each). The CDR3 sequence is 14 residues long. The germline gives CDR1 ENHRY, CDR2 SYGVKD. V was pared by 3 bases and J by 6 bases, with 15 bases between. The CDR3 nucleotides are TGTGCCATCAGTGATTTGGGGGCGCGGGGCGAGCAGTACTTC. This sequence encodes CAISDLGARGEQYF.

This clonotype was recorded many times. This chain connects TRBV2 to TRBJ2-7, with 10 bases lining up with TRBD2. Trimming took 5 bases from V and 3 from J; bases not matched to a gene: 7. This CDR3 is built from 15 residues. Germline V lookup: CDR1 SNHLY, CDR2 FYNNEI. The CDR3 bases are TGTGCCAGCAGTTCTGGACTAGCGGACCTCTACGAGCAGTACTTC. It yields the protein CASSSGLADLYEQYF.

This clonotype was detected many times. The V and J genes are TRBV6-1 and TRBJ1-5; perhaps TRBD1 as D (5 bases). Between the trimmed V and J ends, which lost 7 bases and 3 bases, there was a span of 13 bases. The germline CDR1 and CDR2 sequences are MNHNS and SASEGT. This CDR3 contains 14 residues. DNA of the CDR3: TGTGCCAGCAAACGCGGGGGAGACAATCAGCCCCAGCATTTT. Translated: CASKRGGDNQPQHF.

The chain uses TRBV5-6 and TRBJ1-1, with 10 bases that match TRBD1. The CDR3 loop spans 17 amino acids. Germline V gives CDR1 SGHDT, CDR2 YYEEEE. The V gene end was trimmed by 3 bases and the J gene end by 2 bases; junction bases not matched to a gene: 10. This chain's CDR3 is CASSYGDRGGRNTEAFF. The CDR3 DNA is TGTGCCAGCAGCTATGGGGACAGGGGCGGTCGAAACACTGAAGCTTTCTTT.

This clonotype was seen just once. This chain uses TRBV4-1 with TRBJ2-7; 7 nucleotides match TRBD2. From germline, CDR1 is MGHRA and CDR2 YSYEKL. The CDR3 is 16 amino acids. The V segment lost 1 base and the J segment 2 bases; nucleotides outside the gene matches: 8. The CDR3 loop is CASSQGGRAGTYEQYF. The CDR3 bases are TGCGCCAGCAGCCAAGGGGGGAGGGCGGGGACCTACGAGCAGTACTTC.

The V and J genes are TRBV19 and TRBJ1-6; maybe TRBD1 (5 bases). The CDR3 extends over 14 amino acids. The V and J ends lost 4 bases and 4 bases respectively, with 8 bases between them. The V gene's germline CDR1 is LNHDA and CDR2 SQIVND (reference sequence). CDR3 loop: CASSKDTYNSPLHF. The CDR3 DNA reads TGTGCCAGTAGTAAGGACACTTATAATTCACCCCTCCACTTT.

This clonotype was seen a few times. The chain couples TRBV19 to TRBJ2-2; D unclear. CDR1 and CDR2 from the germline V gene are LNHDA and SQIVND (reference sequence). Deletions cut 8 bases from V and 6 bases from J, with 10 bases between. This CDR3 has 12 amino acids. CDR3 DNA sequence: TGTGCCAGTGGCCCAACGGCCGGGGAGCTGTTTTTT. This sequence encodes CASGPTAGELFF.

At least ten counts were recorded for this clonotype. The chain has TRBV20-1 and TRBJ2-3; 8 bases agree with TRBD2. CDR3 length: 17 amino acids. Germline trimming cut 4 bases from V and 1 base from J; bases unmatched to any gene: 13. Germline lookup yields CDR1 DFQATT and CDR2 SNEGSKA (reference sequence). The CDR3 DNA sequence: TGCAGTGCTAACTTAGCGGGGACGAACCCAGGCACAGATACGCAGTATTTT. This codes for CSANLAGTNPGTDTQYF.

In DNA, the CDR3 is TGTGCCAGCAGCTTGGATCAGTCTAATTCACCCCTCCACTTT. This translates into CASSLDQSNSPLHF. The rearrangement joins TRBV5-4 to TRBJ1-6; D call uncertain. Looked up from germline, CDR1 is SGHNT and CDR2 is YYREEE (reference sequence). The CDR3 totals 14 residues. Trimming left V 0 bases short and J 6 bases short, with 7 bases between. The full variable domain, completed using reference TRBV5-4 and TRBJ1-6, is ETGVTQSPTHLIKTRGQQVTLRCSSQSGHNTVSWYQQALGQGPQFIFQYYREEENGRGNFPPRFSGLQFPNYSSELNVNALELDDSALYLCASSLDQSNSPLHFGNGTRLTVT.

Regarding this clonotype: A read error may account for a junction end that differs from germline. The rearrangement uses TRBV7-3 and TRBJ2-7; 10 bases agree with TRBD1. Looked up from germline, CDR1 is SGHTA and CDR2 is FQGTGA. The CDR3 spans 14 residues. DNA of the CDR3: TGTGCCAGCAGCTTAGGCGGGACAGGGGACGAGCAGTGCTTC. This encodes CASSLGGTGDEQCF.

The table lists this clonotype with a few counts. J is TRBJ2-7 and V is TRBV18; D unresolved. Germline CDR1 is KGHSH and CDR2 is LQKENI. The CDR3 is 13 amino acids. V dropped 2 bases and J dropped 4 bases, with 9 bases sitting between them. The CDR3 sequence: CASSPSLAYEQYF. The CDR3 bases are TGTGCCAGCTCACCAAGTTTAGCTTACGAGCAGTACTTC.

Concerning this clonotype itself: The CDR3 does not close with the conserved phenylalanine or tryptophan, likely indicating a read error. The rearrangement links TRBV19 to TRBJ1-1; D not certain. Germline V CDR1 and CDR2: LNHDA, SQIVND (reference sequence). The CDR3 totals 13 residues. V lost 4 bases and J lost 1, with 7 bases in between. The CDR3 DNA reads TGTGCCAGTAGTAGACTAAGGAACACTGAAGCTTTCTCT. It yields the protein CASSRLRNTEAFS.

This clonotype was seen ten or more times. The CDR3 region has the DNA TGTGCCAGCAGTGACGGACAGGTCCCTCGGTGGGAGCAGTACTTC. It translates to CASSDGQVPRWEQYF. V is TRBV6-1 and J is TRBJ2-7, with 7 bases aligning to TRBD1. Unmatched junction bases numbered 12, after V lost 3 bases and J lost 7 bases. CDR1 and CDR2 (germline): MNHNS, SASEGT. The CDR3 covers 15 residues.

On this clonotype: This probably arose from a read error, given a far larger clone one base away. The V gene is TRBV6-2 or TRBV6-3, the J gene TRBJ2-7, with 12 bases fitting TRBD1. Trimming took 2 bases from V and 5 from J; bases not matched to a gene: 1. This CDR3 region has 14 residues. Looked up from germline, CDR1 is MNHEY and CDR2 is SVGEGT. The CDR3 protein is CASSYGTGGHEQYF. CDR3 sequence (DNA): TGTGCCAGCAGTTACGGGACAGGGGGCCACGAGCAGTACTTC.

The chain employs TRBV2 and TRBJ1-3; 7 bases match TRBD1. Germline values: CDR1 SNHLY, CDR2 FYNNEI. The CDR3 contains 14 residues. The trim removed 6 bases at V and 2 bases at J, leaving 4 bases unmatched. The CDR3 loop is CASRGQFTGNTIYF. For the CDR3, the DNA is TGTGCCAGCAGGGGACAGTTCACTGGAAACACCATATATTTT.

This clonotype was picked up many times. The rearrangement links TRBV10-2 to TRBJ1-1; no reliable D call. Per germline, CDR1 WSHSY and CDR2 SAAADI. CDR3 length: 12 amino acids. V was cut by 6 bases and J by 7 bases, with 12 bases left in between. CDR3 nucleotide sequence: TGCGCCAGCAGCGGCACAGCAATTGAAGCTTTCTTT. Translating it yields CASSGTAIEAFF.